The clone carrying this T cell receptor (beta chain) was seen only a few times. Its antigen is undetermined. This sample was taken from a study of T cell repertoires in cytomegalovirus infection. TCRdb re-called the reads through MiXCR, storing one row per CDR3 protein. This repertoire shows about 360,000 distinct CDR3 sequences, about a sixth found once; its top ten account for 7.5% to 9.5%. V was cut by 9 bases and J by 0 bases, with 12 bases left in between. The CDR3 is 13 amino acids. Germline CDR1 and CDR2: SEHNR and FQNEAQ (reference sequence). Overall study findings and caveats: Adding up the frequency of public TCR beta families identified people who carried CMV plus the relevant HLA. In two of eight donors, the top clonotype was HLA-C-restricted CMV-specific.

The sample was PBMCs. This TCR derives from a human donor in good health (CMV status not recorded). Some clones in this sample may be carry-over from other donors' samples. The rearrangement joins TRBV7-9 to TRBJ2-7, with D possibly matching TRBD1 (5 bases). The CDR3 DNA is TGTGCCAGTAGTAAGGACACCTCCTACGAGCAGTACTTC. It codes for CASSKDTSYEQYF. Looking up the rest from reference TRBV7-9 and TRBJ2-7 gives the full variable domain: DTGVSQNPRHKITKRGQNVTFRCDPISEHNRLYWYRQTLGQGPEFLTYFQNEAQLEKSRLLSDRFSAERPKGSFSTLEIQRTEQGDSAMYLCASSKDTSYEQYFGPGTRLTVT.